This T cell receptor beta chain was retrieved from a study of blood T cell repertoires in COVID-19. About the study: Material from acute and convalescent COVID-19 was sourced from the United States, Italy and Spain. From T cells, B-cell-depleted T cells, or PBMCs came the material, which was cDNA or gDNA.

Trimming shortened V by 1 base and J by 7 bases, and 10 bases separated the two germline ends. CDR3 length: 13 residues. CDR1 is MNHNS and CDR2 is SASEGT in the germline V gene. This clone was recorded only once. Original processing methods: Estimates of nucleated cell counts were drawn from the amplification of reference gene primers. TCRdb's table, derived via immunoSEQ multiplex PCR, lists solely in-frame clones and lacks some. V, J and clone size are taken as reported in that table, and D and trimming were inferred from the DNA itself. Among more than 100,000 clones, about 88% were seen once, and the ten largest hold about 18%.

Specimen: peripheral blood. The V gene is TRBV6-1, the J gene TRBJ1-2; D possibly corresponds to TRBD1 (6 bases). This receptor was identified in a woman over 75 with acute or convalescent COVID-19. The CDR3 DNA sequence: TGTGCCAGCAGTGAAGGGGGAGGGGGTGGCTACACCTTC. Translation: CASSEGGGGGYTF.